One and the same sample provided the 27 T cell receptor beta chains below, sequenced in a study of blood T cell repertoires in COVID-19. Profiled with immunoSEQ multiplex PCR; TCRdb holds only in-frame clones, not every one. The sample lists about 170,000 clones, around 90% occurring once. Sequencing was done on a sample of peripheral blood. These receptors were taken from a man between 60 and 75 years old with acute or convalescent COVID-19.

The chain employs TRBV10-1 and TRBJ2-2; TRBD2 matches 14 bases. This CDR3 comprises 17 residues. After removal of 4 bases from V and 6 bases from J, the junction contained 7 bases not matched to a gene. Germline V gene lookup returns CDR1 WNHNN and CDR2 SYGVQD (reference sequence). The CDR3 sequence is CASSAGTSGSGAGELFF. The CDR3 DNA follows: TGCGCCAGCAGTGCCGGGACTAGCGGGAGTGGGGCCGGGGAGCTGTTTTTT.

The table lists this clone with a few counts. This chain joins TRBV19 and TRBJ1-1; no clear D. Germline assignment: CDR1 LNHDA and CDR2 SQIVND (reference sequence). V lost 3 bases, J lost 7 bases, and 15 bases lay in between. CDR3 length: 14 residues. CDR3 protein: CASSINSLGREAFF. CDR3 bases: TGTGCCAGTAGTATCAATAGTTTGGGCCGTGAAGCTTTCTTT.

This clone was detected only once. The genes are TRBV7-8 and TRBJ1-4; 9 nucleotides line up with TRBD1. Germline V gene lookup returns CDR1 SGHVS and CDR2 FQNEAQ. With 5 bases clipped from V and 5 bases from J, the junction kept 9 bases outside the gene matches. The CDR3 has 16 amino acids. CDR3: CASSRFVGTGNEKLFF. CDR3 bases: TGTGCCAGCAGCCGCTTCGTAGGGACAGGGAATGAAAAACTGTTTTTT.

The J gene is TRBJ2-5, the V gene TRBV7-9, with TRBD1 matching 7 bases. CDR3 length equals 15 residues. Per germline, CDR1 SEHNR and CDR2 FQNEAQ (reference sequence). Losses at the gene ends were 4 bases for V and 4 bases for J; bases not matched to a gene: 9. The CDR3 loop is CASSSRQGPRETQYF. CDR3 DNA sequence: TGTGCCAGCAGCTCCAGACAGGGCCCAAGAGAGACCCAGTACTTC. The whole variable domain, remainder taken from reference TRBV7-9 and TRBJ2-5, is DTGVSQNPRHKITKRGQNVTFRCDPISEHNRLYWYRQTLGQGPEFLTYFQNEAQLEKSRLLSDRFSAERPKGSFSTLEIQRTEQGDSAMYLCASSSRQGPRETQYFGPGTRLLVL.

The V call is TRBV6-2 or TRBV6-3, the J call TRBJ2-4; D not resolved. The ends were cut back, 3 bases at V and 2 bases at J, with 2 bases in the middle. CDR3 size: 12 residues. CDR1 is MNHEY, CDR2 SVGEGT, per germline. In nucleotides, the CDR3 is TGTGCCAGCAGTTATACCAAAAACATTCAGTACTTC. Translation gives CASSYTKNIQYF.

The rearrangement joins TRBV19 to TRBJ2-5; 7 bases are shared with TRBD1. Germline values: CDR1 LNHDA, CDR2 SQIVND (reference sequence). The V gene end was trimmed by 3 bases and the J gene end by 5 bases; junction bases not matched to a gene: 3. The CDR3 covers 13 residues. The CDR3 region is CASSIGTAETQYF. The CDR3 DNA follows: TGTGCCAGTAGTATCGGGACAGCCGAGACCCAGTACTTC.

The rearrangement uses TRBV24-1 and TRBJ1-5, with 8 nucleotides matching TRBD1. This CDR3 region has 15 residues. From germline, CDR1 is KGHDR and CDR2 SFDVKD. With 3 bases clipped from V and 2 bases from J, the junction kept 2 bases outside the gene matches. CDR3 nucleotides: TGTGCCACCAGTGATCAGGGGGCGGGCAATCAGCCCCAGCATTTT. Translation: CATSDQGAGNQPQHF.

V and J are TRBV6-6 and TRBJ1-3; 9 positions agree with TRBD1. The CDR3 consists of 16 residues. With V trimmed by 8 bases and J by 2 bases, 10 bases remained unmatched. Looked up from germline, CDR1 is MNHNY and CDR2 is SVGAGI (reference sequence). In DNA, the CDR3 is TGTGCCAGCCGGACTACAGGGGGCTACGCTGGAAACACCATATATTTT. Translating it yields CASRTTGGYAGNTIYF.

The chain uses TRBV19 and TRBJ1-2; 12 nucleotides match TRBD1. The germline gives CDR1 LNHDA, CDR2 SQIVND (reference sequence). This CDR3 region has 13 residues. CDR3 sequence: CAGRGQGADGYTF. The CDR3 DNA sequence: TGTGCGGGCCGGGGACAGGGGGCAGATGGCTACACCTTC.

The chain is built from TRBV18 and TRBJ2-1; 15 bases fit TRBD2. The CDR3 sequence is 16 residues long. V shed 6 bases and J 9 bases; nucleotides not matched to a gene: 9. Germline CDR1 KGHSH, CDR2 LQKENI. The CDR3 reads CASSRTSGRAATEQFF. For the CDR3, the DNA is TGTGCCAGCTCTCGGACTAGCGGGAGGGCCGCGACTGAGCAGTTCTTC.

The chain recombines TRBV19 with TRBJ1-5; 8 bases match TRBD1. The CDR3 contains 15 residues. Germline V CDR1 and CDR2: LNHDA, SQIVND (reference sequence). Trimming at V came to 5 bases and at J to 3 bases, leaving 6 bases not matched to a gene. CDR3 in amino acids: CASSFKTGDNQPQHF. As DNA, the CDR3 is TGTGCCAGTAGTTTCAAGACAGGGGACAATCAGCCCCAGCATTTT.

V and J are TRBV5-8 and TRBJ2-2, with a possible D match to TRBD2 (6 bases). Per germline, CDR1 SGHTS and CDR2 YDEGEE. Trimming took 0 bases from V and 0 from J, leaving 9 bases between them. The CDR3 has 16 residues. DNA of the CDR3: TGTGCCAGCAGCTTGGATGGAGGGACGAACACCGGGGAGCTGTTTTTT. It yields the protein CASSLDGGTNTGELFF.

The chain links TRBV10-2 to TRBJ2-1, with 14 positions matching TRBD2. V gave up 7 bases and J gave up 4 bases; unmatched junction bases: 6. Germline CDR1 reads WSHSY; CDR2 reads SAAADI. This CDR3 contains 16 residues. The CDR3 region has the DNA TGCGCCAGCAAAAGGACTAGCGGGGGGCGATACAATGAGCAGTTCTTC. It encodes CASKRTSGGRYNEQFF.

V usage is TRBV30 and J usage is TRBJ2-5; perhaps TRBD1 as D (6 bases). The CDR3 sequence is 14 residues long. Trimming pared 1 base from V and 2 bases from J, leaving 11 bases between. Per the germline V gene, CDR1 is GTSNPN and CDR2 is SVGIG (reference sequence). The CDR3: CAWSEVQGQETQYF. CDR3 DNA sequence: TGTGCCTGGAGTGAGGTCCAGGGGCAAGAGACCCAGTACTTC.

The CDR3 is CASSSERQVETQYF. The DNA for the CDR3 is TGTGCCAGCAGCTCCGAACGACAGGTAGAGACCCAGTACTTC. This chain joins TRBV7-9 and TRBJ2-5; TRBD1 is a possible D gene (6 bases). Trimming took 4 bases from V and 4 from J, leaving 13 bases between them. Germline V CDR1 and CDR2: SEHNR, FQNEAQ (reference sequence). The length of the CDR3 is 14 residues.

The chain combines TRBV12-3 or TRBV12-4 with TRBJ1-2, with 8 bases matching TRBD1. V lost 5 bases and J lost 4; bases outside the gene matches: 3. This CDR3 spans 13 amino acids. The CDR3 DNA reads TGTGCCAGCAGTCAGGGGGCGAGCTATGGCTACACCTTC. The encoded protein is CASSQGASYGYTF.

This clone was seen only once. V and J are TRBV30 and TRBJ1-1, with a weak D call TRBD1 (6 bases). The V gene's germline CDR1 is GTSNPN and CDR2 SVGIG (reference sequence). V was pared by 3 bases and J by 3 bases, with 14 bases between. The CDR3 consists of 14 residues. Here the CDR3 reads CAWRTGVGYTEAFF. The CDR3 DNA is TGTGCCTGGAGGACAGGTGTAGGGTACACTGAAGCTTTCTTT. Full variable domain (missing parts from reference TRBV30 and TRBJ1-1): SQTIHQWPATLVQPVGSPLSLECTVEGTSNPNLYWYRQAAGRGLQLLFYSVGIGQISSEVPQNLSASRPQDRQFILSSKKLLLSDSGFYLCAWRTGVGYTEAFFGQGTRLTVV.

CDR3 amino acids: CASSLDRVSYGYTF. CDR3 in DNA: TGTGCCAGCAGCTTAGACAGGGTCAGCTATGGCTACACCTTC. The V call is TRBV11-2, the J call TRBJ1-2; D may be TRBD1 (5 bases). The germline gives CDR1 SGHAT, CDR2 FQNNGV. The CDR3 is 14 residues long. Trimming cost V 0 bases and J 4 bases, with 9 bases left between them.

The chain recombines TRBV7-9 with TRBJ2-3; D is possibly TRBD2 (7 bases). Per the germline V gene, CDR1 is SEHNR and CDR2 is FQNEAQ (reference sequence). This CDR3 comprises 16 residues. Trimming shortened V by 2 bases and J by 3 bases, and 15 bases separated the two germline ends. The chain's CDR3 is CASSLLGGGPTDTQYF. The CDR3 coding sequence is TGTGCCAGCAGCTTACTGGGGGGGGGCCCGACAGATACGCAGTATTTT. Full variable domain (missing parts from reference TRBV7-9 and TRBJ2-3): DTGVSQNPRHKITKRGQNVTFRCDPISEHNRLYWYRQTLGQGPEFLTYFQNEAQLEKSRLLSDRFSAERPKGSFSTLEIQRTEQGDSAMYLCASSLLGGGPTDTQYFGPGTRLTVL.

The chain carries TRBV29-1 and TRBJ2-1, with D hard to call. V lost 3 bases and J 5 bases, leaving 14 bases between the germline ends. CDR1 is SQVTM, CDR2 ANQGSEA, per germline. This CDR3 comprises 14 residues. In nucleotides, the CDR3 is TGCAGCGTTGATTCGATTGAGTCCAACAATGAGCAGTTCTTC. It is translated as CSVDSIESNNEQFF.

This clone was detected once. The gene calls are TRBV12-5 and TRBJ2-1, with TRBD1 matching over 7 bases. The CDR3 runs 12 residues. Germline trimming cut 6 bases from V and 4 bases from J; bases unmatched to any gene: 0. Germline V gene data show CDR1 as LGHNT and CDR2 as FRNRAP. The CDR3 loop is CASGTGYNEQFF. DNA for the CDR3: TGTGCTAGTGGGACAGGGTACAATGAGCAGTTCTTC.

V gene TRBV5-6 combines with J gene TRBJ2-1; TRBD1 aligns across 9 bases. The V segment lost 5 bases and the J segment 7 bases; nucleotides outside the gene matches: 10. The CDR3 sequence is 15 residues long. Germline values: CDR1 SGHDT, CDR2 YYEEEE. The CDR3 spells CASSGDRARRNEQFF. As DNA, the CDR3 is TGTGCCAGCAGTGGGGACAGGGCGCGACGAAATGAGCAGTTCTTC.

This clone was observed a handful of times. The sample has other DNA sequences that encode this CDR3 too. The chain has TRBV3-1 (or the pseudogene TRBV3-2) and TRBJ2-7; weak D call: TRBD1 (5 bases). The CDR3 has 13 amino acids. Germline loops: CDR1 LGHDT, CDR2 YNNKEL (reference sequence). The V end lost 1 base, the J end lost 3 bases, and 7 bases lay between the germline ends. CDR3 bases: TGTGCCAGCAGCCAAGGGCAGGGCTACGAGCAGTACTTC. Protein: CASSQGQGYEQYF.

The chain combines TRBV5-1 with TRBJ1-1; TRBD1 aligns across 8 bases. The V gene end was trimmed by 4 bases and the J gene end by 6 bases; junction bases not matched to a gene: 8. Germline assignment: CDR1 SGHRS and CDR2 YFSETQ. The CDR3 has 14 amino acids. CDR3 nucleotide sequence: TGCGCCAGCAGCCTTCTTGGACAGGGCTCTGAAGCTTTCTTT. Encoded protein: CASSLLGQGSEAFF. Filled out from reference TRBV5-1 and TRBJ1-1, the complete variable domain reads KAGVTQTPRYLIKTRGQQVTLSCSPISGHRSVSWYQQTPGQGLQFLFEYFSETQRNKGNFPGRFSGRQFSNSRSEMNVSTLELGDSALYLCASSLLGQGSEAFFGQGTRLTVV.

This chain connects TRBV2 to TRBJ2-6; D is possibly TRBD1 (5 bases). This CDR3 has 15 amino acids. From germline, CDR1 is SNHLY and CDR2 FYNNEI. The V end lost 6 bases, the J end lost 0 bases, and 9 bases lay between the germline ends. The CDR3 DNA sequence: TGTGCCAGCAGGGTAGACAGCTCTGGGGCCAACGTCCTGACTTTC. Its protein is CASRVDSSGANVLTF.

The CDR3 DNA sequence: TGTGCCAGCGGACCATCGGGGTCTGGGGCCAACGTCCTGACTTTC. It yields the protein CASGPSGSGANVLTF. The gene calls are TRBV19 and TRBJ2-6; a possible D gene is TRBD2 (5 bases). The CDR3 is 15 amino acids. Germline V gene lookup returns CDR1 LNHDA and CDR2 SQIVND (reference sequence). V lost 9 bases and J 1 base, leaving 13 bases between the germline ends.

The chain is built from TRBV28 and TRBJ2-7; D may be TRBD1 (5 bases). Germline CDR1 MDHEN, CDR2 SYDVKM. The CDR3 totals 14 residues. V was shortened by 3 bases and J by 3 bases, with 12 bases between the two germline ends. In DNA form, the CDR3 reads TGTGCCAGCAGTTTTACCAGGGATCACTACGAGCAGTACGTC. This translates into CASSFTRDHYEQYV.